This TCR beta chain was identified during a study of blood T cell repertoires in COVID-19. Study summary: From the United States, Italy and Spain came samples of acute and convalescent COVID-19. Sources were T cells, B-cell-depleted T cells, or PBMCs; the material itself was cDNA or gDNA.

Authors' data handling: Amplification with reference gene primers provided the estimates of nucleated cell counts. The method was immunoSEQ multiplex PCR; TCRdb's version includes in-frame clones alone and lacks a portion of them. V and J calls and clone size follow that table, whereas D and trimming were derived from the DNA. Of 140,000 to 150,000 clones listed, around 81% are singletons. The CDR3 is 13 residues long. Germline V gene data show CDR1 as MGHRA and CDR2 as YSYEKL. Trimming stripped 4 bases from V and 3 bases from J, with 10 bases between. This clonotype was sampled from a man between 60 and 70 years old with active or convalescent COVID-19. Sequenced: peripheral blood. The V gene is TRBV4-1, the J gene TRBJ2-7; possible D gene TRBD1, 6 bases. The CDR3 nucleotides read TGCGCCAGCAGCCCAGGGGTAGACTACGAGCAGTACTTC. Its protein is CASSPGVDYEQYF.